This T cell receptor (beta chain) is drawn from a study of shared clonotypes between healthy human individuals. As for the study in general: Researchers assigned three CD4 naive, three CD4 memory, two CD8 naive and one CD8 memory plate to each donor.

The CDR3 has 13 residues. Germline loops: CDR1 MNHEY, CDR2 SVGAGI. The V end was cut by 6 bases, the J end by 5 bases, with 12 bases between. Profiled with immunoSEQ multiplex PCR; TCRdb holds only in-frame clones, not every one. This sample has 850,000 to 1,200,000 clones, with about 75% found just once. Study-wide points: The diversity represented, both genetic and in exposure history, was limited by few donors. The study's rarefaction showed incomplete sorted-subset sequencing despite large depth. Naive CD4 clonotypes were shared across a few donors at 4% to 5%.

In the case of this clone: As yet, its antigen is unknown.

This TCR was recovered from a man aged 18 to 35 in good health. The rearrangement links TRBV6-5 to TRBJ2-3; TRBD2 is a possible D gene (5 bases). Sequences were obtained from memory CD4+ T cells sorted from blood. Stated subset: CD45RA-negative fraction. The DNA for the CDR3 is TGTGCCAGCAGAGTGAGCGGTCAAGATACGCAGTATTTT. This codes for CASRVSGQDTQYF.